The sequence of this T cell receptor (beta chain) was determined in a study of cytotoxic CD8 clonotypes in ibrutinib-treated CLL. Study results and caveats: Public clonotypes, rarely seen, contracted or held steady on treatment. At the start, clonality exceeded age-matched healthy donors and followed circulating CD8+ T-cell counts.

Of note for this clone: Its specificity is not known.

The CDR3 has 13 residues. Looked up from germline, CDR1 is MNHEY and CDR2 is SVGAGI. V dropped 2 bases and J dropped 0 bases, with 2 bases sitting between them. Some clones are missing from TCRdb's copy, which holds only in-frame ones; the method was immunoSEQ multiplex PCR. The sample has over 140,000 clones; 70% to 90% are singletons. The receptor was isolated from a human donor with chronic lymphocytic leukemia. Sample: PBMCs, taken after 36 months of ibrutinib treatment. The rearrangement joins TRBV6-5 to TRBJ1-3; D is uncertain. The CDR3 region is CASSYDSGNTIYF. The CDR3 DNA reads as TGTGCCAGCAGTTACGACTCTGGAAACACCATATATTTT.